This entry concerns a single T cell receptor beta chain. The CDR3 consists of 15 residues. Trimming pared 5 bases from V and 5 bases from J, leaving 18 bases between. Germline CDR1 SGHAT, CDR2 FQNNGV. These data are taken from a study of identical twins. Each CDR3 protein gets one entry after TCRdb re-called the 5' RACE reads with MiXCR. The top ten clones hold roughly 2% of a sample with 640,000 or so distinct CDR3 sequences, 5.5% to 6.5% of them seen once. V and J are TRBV11-2 and TRBJ2-5; possibly TRBD2 for D (7 bases). Source material: naive T cells sorted from blood. This receptor was obtained from a man younger than 35 in good health. The DNA for the CDR3 is TGTGCCAGCAGCCAGGGGAGGAAGGGAGGGGAGACCCAGTACTTC. Translation gives CASSQGRKGGETQYF.